This record looks at one TCR beta chain sequence and its context. Original data processing: It was from reference gene primer amplification that nucleated cell counts were estimated. This table comes from immunoSEQ multiplex PCR, and its TCRdb copy is limited to in-frame clones, with some not included. V, J and clone size are those of that table, while D and trimming were read from the DNA. The repertoire includes 80,000 or so clones, 70% to 85% of them detected once, and less than 7.5% sits in the top ten. This entry belongs to a study of blood T cell repertoires in COVID-19. Whole-study context: Collection of acute and convalescent COVID-19 samples took place in the United States, Italy and Spain.

Deletions cut 8 bases from V and 0 bases from J, with 9 bases between. This CDR3 has 13 residues. Sequenced sample: peripheral blood. The J gene is TRBJ2-3, the V gene TRBV12-3 or TRBV12-4; the D gene is possibly TRBD2 (5 bases). This TCR came from a man over 45 with active or convalescent COVID-19. Written as DNA, the CDR3 is TGTGCCAGCGAGAGGACTAGCACAGATACGCAGTATTTT. As protein: CASERTSTDTQYF.